The 8 T cell receptor beta chains reported below all come from one sample, sequenced in a study of T cells in Graves' hyperthyroidism and ophthalmopathy. RNA transcripts gave rise to amplified TCR beta CDR3 regions. HTBI primers were the set used in a first-round RT-PCR of the TCR CDR3. TCRdb ran MiXCR on the multiplex PCR reads and lists one entry per CDR3 protein. The sample lists approximately 400,000 distinct CDR3 sequences, under 15% occurring once. The sequenced sample was blood. The source is a woman in her thirties with Graves' hyperthyroidism.

Many counts were recorded for this clonotype. In DNA, the CDR3 is TGTGCCAGCTCACCAACGGAAGATACGCAGTATTTT. As protein: CASSPTEDTQYF. The chain combines TRBV18 with TRBJ2-3; D is undetermined. V was trimmed by 2 bases and J by 5 bases, leaving 5 bases between them. The V gene's germline CDR1 is KGHSH and CDR2 LQKENI. CDR3 length equals 12 residues. Full variable domain (outside the CDR3, taken from reference TRBV18 and TRBJ2-3): NAGVMQNPRHLVRRRGQEARLRCSPMKGHSHVYWYRQLPEEGLKFMVYLQKENIIDESGMPKERFSAEFPKEGPSILRIQQVVRGDSAAYFCASSPTEDTQYFGPGTRLTVL.

The rearrangement joins TRBV18 to TRBJ1-6; no definite D call. This CDR3 has 15 residues. V was cut by 1 base and J by 10 bases, with 14 bases left in between. Germline CDR1 and CDR2: KGHSH and LQKENI. CDR3 residues: CASSPLEGRESPLHF. The CDR3 DNA sequence: TGTGCCAGCTCACCACTTGAAGGGAGAGAATCACCCCTCCACTTT. Together with reference TRBV18 and TRBJ1-6, the CDR3 gives the full variable domain: NAGVMQNPRHLVRRRGQEARLRCSPMKGHSHVYWYRQLPEEGLKFMVYLQKENIIDESGMPKERFSAEFPKEGPSILRIQQVVRGDSAAYFCASSPLEGRESPLHFGNGTRLTVT.

The rearrangement links TRBV14 to TRBJ2-1; weak D call: TRBD2 (6 bases). This CDR3 spans 13 amino acids. CDR1 is SGHDN and CDR2 is FVKESK in the germline V gene. The V end lost 0 bases, the J end lost 13 bases, and 13 bases lay between the germline ends. The CDR3 sequence: CASSQDRGTVQFF. The CDR3 coding sequence is TGTGCCAGCAGCCAAGATAGAGGGACTGTACAGTTCTTC.

This chain connects TRBV18 to TRBJ2-7, with TRBD2 identical over 7 bases. V trimming: 8 bases; J trimming: 2 bases; junction bases outside the gene matches: 6. Germline V gives CDR1 KGHSH, CDR2 LQKENI. CDR3 length: 13 amino acids. The CDR3 is CASAGAGTYEQYF. Written as DNA, the CDR3 is TGTGCCAGCGCGGGAGCGGGCACCTACGAGCAGTACTTC.

The chain joins TRBV11-1 to TRBJ1-3; D gene unclear. This CDR3 spans 14 amino acids. The V end lost 5 bases, the J end lost 0 bases, and 8 bases lay between the germline ends. In germline, CDR1 is SGHAT, CDR2 FQDESV (reference sequence). CDR3 DNA: TGTGCCAGCAGCGGGCCAGCCTCTGGAAACACCATATATTTT. Translating it yields CASSGPASGNTIYF. The entire variable domain, with the rest obtained from reference TRBV11-1 and TRBJ1-3, is as follows: EAEVAQSPRYKITEKSQAVAFWCDPISGHATLYWYRQILGQGPELLVQFQDESVVDDSQLPKDRFSAERLKGVDSTLKIQPAELGDSAMYLCASSGPASGNTIYFGEGSWLTVV.

The chain employs TRBV20-1 and TRBJ2-2; 13 bases agree with TRBD2. The CDR3 loop spans 16 amino acids. V dropped 5 bases and J dropped 3; count of bases not matched to a gene: 6. Germline CDR1 and CDR2: DFQATT and SNEGSKA (reference sequence). CDR3 nucleotide sequence: TGCAGTGCTTCGGGACTAGCGGGAACGTACACCGGGGAGCTGTTTTTT. The encoded protein is CSASGLAGTYTGELFF.

This clonotype was seen many times. The chain employs TRBV12-3 or TRBV12-4 and TRBJ2-3; a possible D gene is TRBD2 (6 bases). The V end was cut by 4 bases, the J end by 0 bases, with 17 bases between. The CDR3 length is 17 residues. CDR3 sequence: CASSSRRSSGSTDTQYF. In DNA form, the CDR3 reads TGTGCCAGCAGTTCCCGCCGGAGCAGCGGGAGCACAGATACGCAGTATTTT.

There are many counts of this clonotype. This rearrangement joins TRBV27 to TRBJ2-3, with 8 bases matching TRBD2. The germline gives CDR1 MNHEY, CDR2 SMNVEV (reference sequence). The ends lost 6 bases at V and 4 bases at J; junction bases unmatched: 3. The CDR3 length is 13 residues. In DNA form, the CDR3 reads TGTGCCAGCAGAACTAGCGGAGCAGATACGCAGTATTTT. Translated: CASRTSGADTQYF.